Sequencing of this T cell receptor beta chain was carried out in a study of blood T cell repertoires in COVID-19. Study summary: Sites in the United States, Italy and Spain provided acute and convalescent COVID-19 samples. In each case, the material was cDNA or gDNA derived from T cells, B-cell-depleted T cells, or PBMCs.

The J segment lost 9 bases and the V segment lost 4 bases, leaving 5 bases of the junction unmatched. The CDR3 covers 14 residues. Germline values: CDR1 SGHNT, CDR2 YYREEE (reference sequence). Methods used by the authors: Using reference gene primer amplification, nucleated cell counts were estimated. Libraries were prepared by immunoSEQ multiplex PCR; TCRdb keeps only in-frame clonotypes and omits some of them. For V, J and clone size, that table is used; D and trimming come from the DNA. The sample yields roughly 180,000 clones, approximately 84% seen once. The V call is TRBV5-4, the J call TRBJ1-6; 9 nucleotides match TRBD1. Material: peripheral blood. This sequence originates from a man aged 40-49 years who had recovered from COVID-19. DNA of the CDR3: TGTGCCAGCAGCCCCGGGACAGGGATTTCACCCCTCCACTTT. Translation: CASSPGTGISPLHF.